The rows below give T cell receptor beta chains drawn from one sample of a study of blood T cell repertoires in COVID-19. Profiling relied on immunoSEQ multiplex PCR, and the TCRdb table lists in-frame clones only, not all of them. The sample gives around 270,000 clones, 65% to 85% of which show up once; about a sixth is in the top ten. Material: peripheral blood. These receptor sequences come from a person aged 65 to 79 with COVID-19, enrolled during active disease. CDR3s include the opening cysteine and the closing phenylalanine or tryptophan. D genes are given only for firm matches. Only part of the rows carry a size: once, few, many, or a class if the clone is expanded.

J gene	V gene	D gene	clone size	CDR3 protein	CDR3 DNA
TRBJ1-2	TRBV15	.	.	CATSRDPGRAVYGYTF	TGTGCCACCAGCAGAGATCCAGGGCGCGCGGTCTATGGCTACACCTTC
TRBJ2-7	TRBV10-3	TRBD1	.	CAISRETGRHEQYF	TGTGCCATCAGTAGAGAGACAGGGCGGCACGAGCAGTACTTC
TRBJ2-1	TRBV5-1	TRBD1	.	CASSLRQGELDEQFF	TGCGCCAGCAGCTTGCGCCAGGGGGAGCTGGATGAGCAGTTCTTC
TRBJ2-5	TRBV29-1	.	.	CSVVGGGETQYF	TGCAGCGTTGTAGGGGGTGGCGAGACCCAGTACTTC
TRBJ1-1	TRBV6-5	.	.	CASRRTYNTEAFF	TGTGCCAGCAGGCGGACATACAACACTGAAGCTTTCTTT
TRBJ1-1	TRBV10-3	.	.	CAIRGQTNTEAFF	TGTGCCATCAGAGGACAGACGAACACTGAAGCTTTCTTT
TRBJ2-7	TRBV21-1	.	.	CASSIFRRDLAYEQYF	TGTGCCAGCAGCATATTTCGGCGGGACTTAGCCTACGAGCAGTACTTC
TRBJ2-3	TRBV18	.	.	CASSPNSDRPITDTQYF	TGTGCCAGCTCTCCCAATAGCGATAGACCCATCACAGATACGCAGTATTTT
TRBJ2-5	TRBV4-1	.	.	CASSQSQWETQYF	TGCGCCAGCAGTCAGTCCCAGTGGGAGACCCAGTACTTC
TRBJ1-2	TRBV2	TRBD1	.	CASSADRGSFHGYTF	TGTGCCAGCAGCGCCGACAGGGGTTCTTTTCATGGCTACACCTTC
TRBJ1-4	TRBV5-6	.	.	CASSLGTTNEKLFF	TGTGCCAGCAGCTTGGGTACAACTAATGAAAAACTGTTTTTT
TRBJ2-5	TRBV5-1	TRBD2	.	CASSLGLAEGETQYF	TGCGCCAGCAGCTTGGGGCTAGCGGAGGGCGAGACCCAGTACTTC
TRBJ2-7	TRBV27	TRBD1	.	CASSFLGTGSYEQYF	TGTGCCAGCAGTTTTTTGGGGACAGGCTCCTACGAGCAGTACTTC
TRBJ1-2	TRBV3-1/TRBV3-2	.	.	CASSPGSAPPYGYTF	TGTGCCAGCAGCCCTGGTTCCGCGCCCCCCTATGGCTACACCTTC
TRBJ1-2	TRBV28	.	.	CASSPVITNYGYTF	TGTGCCAGCAGTCCCGTTATTACTAACTATGGCTACACCTTC
TRBJ1-2	TRBV4-3	TRBD1	.	CASTPGGSGAYGYTF	TGCGCCAGCACGCCAGGGGGGAGTGGGGCATATGGCTACACCTTC
TRBJ2-3	TRBV5-6	TRBD1	.	CASSRTGGATDTQYF	TGTGCCAGCAGCAGGACAGGGGGCGCGACAGATACGCAGTATTTT
TRBJ2-3	TRBV7-2	TRBD2	.	CASSLRTSGSADTQYF	TGTGCCAGCAGCTTAAGAACTAGCGGGAGTGCAGATACGCAGTATTTT
TRBJ1-1	TRBV19	.	.	CATGLLFEAFF	TGTGCCACGGGGTTACTGTTCGAAGCTTTCTTT
TRBJ2-2	TRBV25-1	TRBD1	.	CASSEYGGQGTGELFF	TGTGCCAGCAGTGAATATGGGGGACAGGGTACCGGGGAGCTGTTTTTT
TRBJ2-7	TRBV19	TRBD1	few	CASSPYTGTGGNEQYF	TGTGCCAGTAGTCCCTATACCGGGACAGGGGGTAACGAGCAGTACTTC
TRBJ1-1	TRBV4-3	.	.	CASSQGAWTEAFF	TGCGCCAGCAGCCAGGGAGCCTGGACTGAAGCTTTCTTT
TRBJ2-7	TRBV19	.	.	CASSIKSVLLVGLSDEQYF	TGTGCCAGTAGTATCAAATCGGTGTTACTGGTGGGCCTGTCGGACGAGCAGTACTTC
TRBJ1-5	TRBV12-3/TRBV12-4	.	.	CASSFGGSQHF	TGTGCCAGCAGTTTCGGGGGGTCCCAGCATTTT
TRBJ1-1	TRBV3-1/TRBV3-2	TRBD1	.	CASSQIGQGTEAFF	TGTGCCAGCAGCCAAATCGGACAGGGAACTGAAGCTTTCTTT
TRBJ1-4	TRBV7-3	.	.	CASSLSRATNEKLFF	TGTGCCAGCAGCTTATCTCGTGCAACTAATGAAAAACTGTTTTTT
TRBJ2-3	TRBV6-5	.	.	CASVYRVPTDTQYF	TGTGCCAGCGTCTACAGGGTTCCCACAGATACGCAGTATTTT
TRBJ2-2	TRBV5-4	.	many	CASSPQWNTGELFF	TGTGCCAGCAGCCCTCAGTGGAACACCGGGGAGCTGTTTTTT
TRBJ1-6	TRBV7-8	.	.	CASSPIRTGGNSPLHF	TGTGCCAGCAGCCCAATACGGACGGGGGGGAATTCACCCCTCCACTTT
TRBJ1-2	TRBV5-4	.	.	CASSPPLGADYGYTF	TGTGCCAGCAGCCCCCCCCTGGGGGCCGACTATGGCTACACCTTC
TRBJ2-7	TRBV14	.	.	CASSQDWTSRNEQYF	TGTGCCAGCAGCCAAGATTGGACATCCCGGAACGAGCAGTACTTC
TRBJ2-7	TRBV5-1	.	few	CASSSQGYEQYF	TGCGCCAGCAGCTCGCAGGGCTACGAGCAGTACTTC
TRBJ2-7	TRBV25-1	.	.	CASSDQGYEQYF	TGTGCCAGCAGTGACCAGGGATACGAGCAGTACTTC
TRBJ2-3	TRBV5-1	TRBD2	.	CASSWKSSGGTDTQYF	TGCGCCAGCAGCTGGAAATCTAGCGGGGGCACAGATACGCAGTATTTT
TRBJ1-1	TRBV4-1	.	.	CASSQGKGAVNTEAFF	TGCGCCAGCAGCCAAGGAAAAGGGGCGGTGAACACTGAAGCTTTCTTT
TRBJ2-2	TRBV2	.	.	CASRINPRNTGELFF	TGTGCCAGCAGGATCAACCCGAGGAACACCGGGGAGCTGTTTTTT
TRBJ2-2	TRBV10-3	.	.	CAISVGSGYANTGELFF	TGTGCCATCAGTGTAGGTAGCGGTTACGCGAACACCGGGGAGCTGTTTTTT
TRBJ1-5	TRBV28	.	.	CASSFLQGGNQPQHF	TGTGCCAGCAGTTTTTTGCAGGGCGGTAATCAGCCCCAGCATTTT
TRBJ2-7	TRBV5-1	TRBD1	.	CASATGDGPGEQYF	TGCGCCAGCGCGACAGGGGATGGTCCTGGCGAGCAGTACTTC
TRBJ2-7	TRBV4-1	TRBD2	.	CASSQLAGSNEQYF	TGCGCCAGCAGCCAACTAGCGGGAAGCAACGAGCAGTACTTC
TRBJ2-1	TRBV7-9	TRBD2	.	CASSLGGLAASYNEQFF	TGTGCCAGCAGCTTAGGGGGACTAGCGGCCTCCTACAATGAGCAGTTCTTC
TRBJ1-2	TRBV6-5	TRBD1	.	CASRNTGEANYGYTF	TGTGCCAGCAGAAATACAGGGGAAGCTAACTATGGCTACACCTTC
TRBJ2-5	TRBV5-1	TRBD1	.	CASSQYPTGGETQYF	TGCGCCAGCAGCCAATACCCGACAGGGGGGGAGACCCAGTACTTC
TRBJ1-5	TRBV5-1	.	once	CASSLNGHSDQPQHF	TGCGCCAGCAGCTTGAATGGACATTCGGATCAGCCCCAGCATTTT
TRBJ2-5	TRBV9	.	.	CASSRGGQETQYF	TGTGCCAGCAGCAGGGGGGGTCAAGAGACCCAGTACTTC